The 17 T cell receptor beta chains below come from one sample, sequenced in a study of Ad26.COV2.S vaccination and SARS-CoV-2 variants. Data came from immunoSEQ multiplex PCR; TCRdb stores just in-frame clones and leaves some out. The profile shows roughly 680,000 clones, 89% of them singletons. Treatment specified: approximately 18 received Ad26.COV2.S at low or high dose, single or two shots; a few received placebo; per-sample allocation not given. Samples came from day 63 after the first vaccine or placebo injection. Sequences were derived from peripheral blood, sampled in a trial of Ad26.COV2.S vaccine versus placebo. These receptors originate from a person aged 18 to 59 who received the Ad26.COV2.S COVID-19 vaccine or a placebo.

The J gene is TRBJ2-3, the V gene TRBV28, with 10 bases matching TRBD2. V was clipped by 6 bases and J by 1 base; unmatched bases: 10. There are 17 residues in the CDR3. Germline V gene lookup returns CDR1 MDHEN and CDR2 SYDVKM. In DNA form, the CDR3 reads TGTGCCAGCAGCCTAGCGGGAGTAGCGACCGGCACAGATACGCAGTATTTT. It translates to CASSLAGVATGTDTQYF.

For the CDR3, the DNA is TGCGCCAGCAACTTATCAGGGGGCACCTCCTACGAGCAGTACTTC. Its translation: CASNLSGGTSYEQYF. V gene TRBV5-1 combines with J gene TRBJ2-7; TRBD1 aligns across 8 bases. The J segment lost 0 bases and the V segment lost 6 bases, leaving 8 bases of the junction unmatched. Germline V gene sequence: CDR1 SGHRS, CDR2 YFSETQ. This CDR3 is 15 amino acids long.

This rearrangement joins TRBV19 to TRBJ2-1; 12 nucleotides align to TRBD2. V shed 3 bases, J shed 7 bases, and the junction held 4 bases outside the gene matches. The germline CDR1 and CDR2 sequences are LNHDA and SQIVND (reference sequence). This CDR3 is 15 amino acids long. The CDR3 sequence is CASSIWTSGTNEQFF. The CDR3 DNA sequence: TGTGCCAGTAGTATTTGGACTAGCGGGACTAATGAGCAGTTCTTC. Looking up the rest from reference TRBV19 and TRBJ2-1 gives the full variable domain: DGGITQSPKYLFRKEGQNVTLSCEQNLNHDAMYWYRQDPGQGLRLIYYSQIVNDFQKGDIAEGYSVSREKKESFPLTVTSAQKNPTAFYLCASSIWTSGTNEQFFGPGTRLTVL.

The rearrangement links TRBV2 to TRBJ1-2; no clear D. CDR1 SNHLY and CDR2 FYNNEI come from the germline V gene. This CDR3 has 13 amino acids. V was clipped by 6 bases and J by 0 bases, with 8 bases between them. CDR3 sequence: CASSWTSNYGYTF. CDR3 sequence (DNA): TGTGCCAGCAGCTGGACTTCTAACTATGGCTACACCTTC.

V usage is TRBV29-1 and J usage is TRBJ1-1; the match to TRBD1 covers 10 bases. The germline gives CDR1 SQVTM, CDR2 ANQGSEA. After removal of 5 bases from V and 3 bases from J, the junction contained 6 bases not matched to a gene. The CDR3 consists of 14 residues. The CDR3 loop is CSVWTGGSDTEAFF. DNA of the CDR3: TGCAGCGTTTGGACAGGGGGGTCGGACACTGAAGCTTTCTTT.

This sequence joins TRBV5-4 and TRBJ2-7; no reliable D call. Trimming took 0 bases from V and 6 from J, leaving 4 bases between them. The CDR3 runs to 11 residues. The germline gives CDR1 SGHNT, CDR2 YYREEE (reference sequence). CDR3 sequence reads: CASSLEAEQYF. In nucleotides, the CDR3 is TGTGCCAGCAGCTTGGAGGCCGAGCAGTACTTC.

V and J are TRBV5-1 and TRBJ1-2; D gene uncertain. The V gene's germline CDR1 is SGHRS and CDR2 YFSETQ. Trimming left V 0 bases short and J 3 bases short, with 9 bases between. The CDR3 is 14 residues long. CDR3 coding DNA: TGCGCCAGCAGCTTGGCGGTTGGGGACTATGGCTACACCTTC. Protein product: CASSLAVGDYGYTF.

This clone appeared once. The chain links TRBV20-1 to TRBJ2-1; 7 positions match TRBD2. V dropped 3 bases and J dropped 5; count of bases not matched to a gene: 13. The germline V gene has CDR1 DFQATT and CDR2 SNEGSKA (reference sequence). The CDR3 loop spans 16 amino acids. Here the CDR3 reads CSASTLERGLDNEQFF. In nucleotides, the CDR3 is TGCAGTGCTAGTACGTTAGAGCGGGGTTTAGACAATGAGCAGTTCTTC.

The chain uses TRBV19 and TRBJ2-1, with D unresolved. Germline V gene data show CDR1 as LNHDA and CDR2 as SQIVND (reference sequence). V lost 5 bases to trimming and J lost 0 bases, with 14 bases between them. The CDR3 totals 16 residues. The DNA for the CDR3 is TGTGCCAGTAGTTTCGGAAGCCCACCCTCCTACAATGAGCAGTTCTTC. As protein: CASSFGSPPSYNEQFF.

This clone was seen more than once but under ten times. The V and J genes are TRBV5-4 and TRBJ1-5, with a tentative D call TRBD1 (5 bases). The CDR3 is 15 residues long. Germline V gives CDR1 SGHNT, CDR2 YYREEE (reference sequence). V lost 3 bases, J lost 4 bases, and 14 bases lay in between. CDR3 nucleotides: TGTGCCAGCAGCTCCTCTCTACAGGCGAATCAGCCCCAGCATTTT. It specifies CASSSSLQANQPQHF.

The genes are TRBV19 and TRBJ1-1; TRBD1 matches 9 bases. The CDR3 loop spans 15 amino acids. CDR1 and CDR2 from the germline V gene are LNHDA and SQIVND (reference sequence). The V gene end was trimmed by 3 bases and the J gene end by 5 bases; junction bases not matched to a gene: 7. CDR3 nucleotides: TGTGCCAGTAGTATCCCCCGACAGGGGGGTACTGAAGCTTTCTTT. The encoded protein is CASSIPRQGGTEAFF.

This clone has more than one count but fewer than ten. V usage is TRBV6-5 and J usage is TRBJ2-2; D is unresolved. Germline V lookup: CDR1 MNHEY, CDR2 SVGAGI. CDR3 length: 15 residues. Trimming left V 8 bases short and J 0 bases short, with 13 bases between. CDR3 bases: TGTGCCAGCTTCTCTCGGGCCTCGAACACCGGGGAGCTGTTTTTT. This codes for CASFSRASNTGELFF.

J is TRBJ1-1 and V is TRBV5-5, with unresolved D. Germline CDR1 SGHKS, CDR2 YYEKEE (reference sequence). CDR3 length: 12 residues. The germline V and J ends were trimmed by 0 bases and 6 bases, with 6 bases remaining between them. The CDR3 region has the DNA TGTGCCAGCAGCTTGGTGTTGTCTGAAGCTTTCTTT. It is translated as CASSLVLSEAFF.

The chain recombines TRBV27 with TRBJ2-7; no definite D call. Trimming stripped 7 bases from V and 9 bases from J, with 19 bases between. Germline V gene data show CDR1 as MNHEY and CDR2 as SMNVEV (reference sequence). The CDR3 totals 13 residues. The CDR3 spells CASTSLANVVQYF. The CDR3 coding sequence is TGTGCCAGCACTTCCCTTGCGAATGTAGTGCAGTACTTC.

The chain joins TRBV6-6 to TRBJ2-3; 9 bases are shared with TRBD2. Per germline, CDR1 MNHNY and CDR2 SVGAGI (reference sequence). V lost 2 bases and J lost 4; bases outside the gene matches: 4. The CDR3 is made up of 15 amino acids. CDR3 DNA: TGTGCCAGCAGTTACCGCGGGGGGGCCGCAGATACGCAGTATTTT. It translates to CASSYRGGAADTQYF.

This CDR3 is CATSRDLDRVLNEQFF. CDR3 sequence (DNA): TGTGCCACCAGCAGAGATCTGGACAGGGTATTAAATGAGCAGTTCTTC. This chain connects TRBV15 to TRBJ2-1, with 8 bases matching TRBD1. Per the germline V gene, CDR1 is LNHNV and CDR2 is YYDKDF (reference sequence). The CDR3 contains 16 residues. The V gene end was trimmed by 0 bases and the J gene end by 7 bases; junction bases not matched to a gene: 8.

The chain combines TRBV5-1 with TRBJ1-2; D unresolved. V shed 0 bases and J shed 4 bases, with 13 bases lying between them. Germline CDR1 and CDR2: SGHRS and YFSETQ. The CDR3 has 15 amino acids. CDR3 protein: CASSLDSAGFYGYTF. For the CDR3, the DNA is TGCGCCAGCAGCTTGGATTCGGCGGGGTTCTATGGCTACACCTTC.